This T cell receptor (beta chain) was observed in a study of Graves' ophthalmopathy and Graves' hyperthyroidism. Overall study context: Stable hyperthyroidism meant no ophthalmopathy within 18 months of follow-up.

Orbital computed tomography and thyroid ultrasound, along with TRAb, serum thyroxine and clinical symptoms, underpinned diagnosis. RNA served as the template for amplifying TCR beta CDR3 regions. An opening RT-PCR round employed HTBI primers and preceded a second-round multiplex PCR. TCRdb re-derived calls from the multiplex PCR reads in MiXCR, one entry per CDR3 protein. The sample shows 450,000 to 600,000 distinct CDR3 sequences, about 40% of them seen only once. Study-level results: Between ophthalmopathy and stable hyperthyroidism, a 13-signature model drew a separation with roughly 88% sensitivity and less than 83% specificity.

The CDR3 spans 14 residues. The germline V gene encodes CDR1 SGHTA and CDR2 FQGNSA. V lost 5 bases and J lost 6; bases outside the gene matches: 9. Comments on this clonotype: The antigen remains unidentified.

Source material: peripheral blood or thyroid tissue (not recorded which). V and J are TRBV7-2 and TRBJ2-7, with 8 nucleotides matching TRBD1. The TCR sequence derives from an adult man with Graves' hyperthyroidism. CDR3 bases: TGTGCCAGCAGCACCGGACAGGGAGTCTCCGAGCAGTACTTC. Protein product: CASSTGQGVSEQYF.